This record covers a single TCR beta chain. The data belong to a study of blood T cell repertoires in COVID-19. As handled by the study authors: It was from reference gene primer amplification that nucleated cell counts were estimated. Here immunoSEQ multiplex PCR was the method, and the copy in TCRdb shows in-frame clones only, minus some. That table supplies the V and J calls and clone size; D and trimming were determined from the DNA. Among approximately 170,000 clones listed, about four fifths were seen once. With 3 bases removed from V and 4 bases from J, the gap between germline ends came to 12 bases. The CDR3 has 14 residues. Germline loops: CDR1 LNHDA, CDR2 SQIVND (reference sequence).

Sequencing was carried out using peripheral blood. The chain carries TRBV19 and TRBJ2-5, with D maybe TRBD1 (6 bases). The receptor comes from a woman of 80 years or more with acute or convalescent COVID-19. CDR3 coding DNA: TGTGCCAGTAGTATTACAGGGTCATCAGAGACCCAGTACTTC. Amino acid sequence: CASSITGSSETQYF. The complete variable domain, with remaining parts taken from reference TRBV19 and TRBJ2-5, reads DGGITQSPKYLFRKEGQNVTLSCEQNLNHDAMYWYRQDPGQGLRLIYYSQIVNDFQKGDIAEGYSVSREKKESFPLTVTSAQKNPTAFYLCASSITGSSETQYFGPGTRLLVL.